Shown below are 25 T cell receptor beta chains from a single sample sequenced in a study of blood T cell repertoires in COVID-19. Only in-frame clones appear in the TCRdb table, and some are missing; sequencing was by immunoSEQ multiplex PCR. Of approximately 70,000 clones in the sample, around 65% were seen once. The sample was PBMCs or T cells enriched from blood (not recorded which). The receptors were gathered from a woman aged 55-69 years who had been exposed to COVID-19.

V gene TRBV6-5 combines with J gene TRBJ2-6, with D perhaps TRBD1 (5 bases). V lost 6 bases and J lost 1, with 10 bases in between. This CDR3 contains 15 residues. Germline V CDR1 and CDR2: MNHEY, SVGAGI. As DNA, the CDR3 is TGTGCCAGCAGCTTAGGGGAATCTGGGGCCAACGTCCTGACTTTC. It encodes CASSLGESGANVLTF.

The chain is built from TRBV20-1 and TRBJ1-1; D unresolved. With 3 bases removed from V and 7 bases from J, the gap between germline ends came to 12 bases. This CDR3 is 12 amino acids long. Per germline, CDR1 DFQATT and CDR2 SNEGSKA (reference sequence). The chain's CDR3 is CSASPGFYEAFF. The DNA of the CDR3 is TGCAGTGCTAGTCCGGGATTCTATGAAGCTTTCTTT.

This chain links TRBV5-1 with TRBJ2-7, with TRBD2 identical over 13 bases. There are 17 residues in the CDR3. The V segment lost 2 bases and the J segment 0 bases; nucleotides outside the gene matches: 5. Germline CDR1 and CDR2: SGHRS and YFSETQ. CDR3 in amino acids: CASSLGTSGTISYEQYF. The CDR3, as DNA: TGCGCCAGCAGCTTAGGGACTAGCGGGACTATCTCCTACGAGCAGTACTTC.

CDR3 sequence (DNA): TGTGCCAGCAGCTTATCCGGGGTCAAGGGAGAGACCCAGTACTTC. The encoded protein is CASSLSGVKGETQYF. The J gene is TRBJ2-5, the V gene TRBV7-9; a weak D match, TRBD2 (5 bases). The CDR3 runs to 15 residues. V lost 2 bases and J lost 4, with 14 bases in between. In germline, CDR1 is SEHNR, CDR2 FQNEAQ (reference sequence).

The chain uses TRBV28 and TRBJ2-3; 9 bases are a match to TRBD2. The V gene end was trimmed by 11 bases and the J gene end by 6 bases; junction bases not matched to a gene: 12. There are 14 residues in the CDR3. CDR1 MDHEN and CDR2 SYDVKM come from the germline V gene. The CDR3 nucleotides are TGTGCCGGGCAGTCTAGCGGGGTGGTCGATACGCAGTATTTT. Residues: CAGQSSGVVDTQYF.

J is TRBJ1-2 and V is TRBV19, with a tentative D call TRBD1 (5 bases). Germline values: CDR1 LNHDA, CDR2 SQIVND (reference sequence). The ends were cut back, 3 bases at V and 4 bases at J, with 12 bases in the middle. The CDR3 runs to 14 residues. CDR3 in amino acids: CASSISGGAYGYTF. The CDR3 region has the DNA TGTGCCAGTAGTATCTCCGGGGGTGCCTATGGCTACACCTTC.

V is TRBV19 and J is TRBJ1-5; D unclear. Trimming shortened V by 4 bases and J by 9 bases, and 16 bases separated the two germline ends. The CDR3 spans 14 residues. Germline CDR1 and CDR2: LNHDA and SQIVND (reference sequence). The CDR3 protein is CASSTQQSKRPQHF. The CDR3 bases are TGTGCCAGTAGTACCCAGCAGTCTAAGCGGCCCCAGCATTTT.

J is TRBJ2-1 and V is TRBV5-1; unclear D gene. V shed 0 bases and J shed 2 bases, with 6 bases lying between them. This CDR3 is 14 amino acids long. Germline CDR1 and CDR2: SGHRS and YFSETQ. The CDR3 DNA is TGCGCCAGCAGCTTGGCGGAGCCCTACAATGAGCAGTTCTTC. It specifies CASSLAEPYNEQFF.

This chain joins TRBV27 and TRBJ2-3; D not resolved. From germline, CDR1 is MNHEY and CDR2 SMNVEV (reference sequence). Trimming pared 5 bases from V and 6 bases from J, leaving 12 bases between. There are 13 residues in the CDR3. This chain's CDR3 is CASSNHMRDTQYF. The CDR3 DNA sequence: TGTGCCAGCAGTAATCACATGAGGGATACGCAGTATTTT.

The V gene is TRBV6-5, the J gene TRBJ1-1; D unclear. The CDR3 loop spans 15 amino acids. Germline V gene sequence: CDR1 MNHEY, CDR2 SVGAGI. Trimming removed 6 bases at V and 1 base at J, with 15 bases between. The CDR3 DNA reads TGTGCCAGCAGCACTCAAGTTCGCGGGAACACTGAAGCTTTCTTT. It yields the protein CASSTQVRGNTEAFF.

V gene TRBV5-4 combines with J gene TRBJ2-7, with D possibly TRBD1 on 5 matching bases. Per the germline V gene, CDR1 is SGHNT and CDR2 is YYREEE (reference sequence). V was trimmed by 3 bases and J by 4 bases, leaving 8 bases between them. This CDR3 has 12 amino acids. As DNA, the CDR3 is TGTGCCAGCAGCTCAGGGTCATACGAGCAGTACTTC. Its protein product is CASSSGSYEQYF.

The CDR3 DNA is TGCGCCAGCAGCCCAAACGGCGGGGTGAACACTGAAGCTTTCTTT. Translating gives CASSPNGGVNTEAFF. The V gene is TRBV5-1, the J gene TRBJ1-1; D unclear. This CDR3 contains 15 residues. Trimming removed 4 bases at V and 0 bases at J, with 13 bases between. Germline V gene sequence: CDR1 SGHRS, CDR2 YFSETQ.

This clone occurred once. The CDR3 sequence: CASSPRLAGYNEQFF. The CDR3 nucleotides are TGTGCCAGCAGCCCTCGACTAGCGGGGTACAATGAGCAGTTCTTC. This rearrangement joins TRBV9 to TRBJ2-1, with 11 bases identical to TRBD2. The CDR3 totals 15 residues. V shed 4 bases, J shed 4 bases, and the junction held 4 bases outside the gene matches. The germline V gene has CDR1 SGDLS and CDR2 YYNGEE.

This clone was observed a handful of times. J is TRBJ2-5 and V is TRBV11-2, with TRBD1 identical over 10 bases. CDR3 length: 17 amino acids. V lost 4 bases to trimming and J lost 5 bases; unmatched junction nucleotides: 13. CDR1 SGHAT and CDR2 FQNNGV come from the germline V gene. The CDR3 sequence: CASSSESRTGGIETQYF. CDR3 coding DNA: TGTGCCAGCAGCTCAGAAAGCAGGACAGGGGGGATTGAGACCCAGTACTTC.

The V and J genes are TRBV11-2 and TRBJ1-1; D is perhaps TRBD1 (6 bases). V was trimmed by 5 bases and J by 7 bases, leaving 23 bases between them. This CDR3 spans 16 amino acids. Germline assignment: CDR1 SGHAT and CDR2 FQNNGV. In DNA, the CDR3 is TGTGCCAGCAGCGCAAGTAACACAGGGAAAACGTTTGAAGCTTTCTTT. Amino acid sequence: CASSASNTGKTFEAFF.

The chain uses TRBV10-3 and TRBJ2-7; 7 bases are shared with TRBD2. The CDR3 runs to 15 residues. The germline gives CDR1 ENHRY, CDR2 SYGVKD. V shed 8 bases and J 2 bases; nucleotides not matched to a gene: 12. The CDR3 DNA reads TGTGCCATCTCCTATCTCAGGGAGGGCGCCTACGAGCAGTACTTC. It encodes CAISYLREGAYEQYF.

This clone was detected only a few times. J is TRBJ1-1 and V is TRBV6-2 or TRBV6-3, with a tentative D call TRBD1 (6 bases). Germline CDR1 and CDR2: MNHEY and SVGEGT. Trimming removed 0 bases at V and 3 bases at J, with 23 bases between. The CDR3 extends over 19 amino acids. The CDR3 coding sequence is TGTGCCAGCAGTTACTCGATCGTCGTGGGTGGAAGGGGGTACACTGAAGCTTTCTTT. Translation gives CASSYSIVVGGRGYTEAFF.

The gene calls are TRBV28 and TRBJ1-1; 11 positions match TRBD1. J lost 5 bases, V lost 8 bases, and 16 bases had no gene match. This CDR3 has 17 amino acids. The germline V gene has CDR1 MDHEN and CDR2 SYDVKM. The CDR3 spells CASGLTGTGGKNTEAFF. In DNA form, the CDR3 reads TGTGCCAGCGGATTGACCGGGACAGGGGGGAAAAATACTGAAGCTTTCTTT.

The rearrangement uses TRBV25-1 and TRBJ1-3; D may be TRBD1 (5 bases). The CDR3 loop spans 18 amino acids. V was trimmed by 6 bases and J by 0 bases, leaving 21 bases between them. In germline, CDR1 is MGHDK, CDR2 SYGVNS. Here the CDR3 reads CASSASTRGGNSGNTIYF. The CDR3 nucleotides read TGTGCCAGCAGCGCCTCAACCCGGGGGGGTAACTCTGGAAACACCATATATTTT.

This clone was counted once. The V call is TRBV5-1, the J call TRBJ1-6; TRBD1 might be the D (5 bases). CDR1 and CDR2 from the germline V gene are SGHRS and YFSETQ. Trimming shortened V by 5 bases and J by 7 bases, and 13 bases separated the two germline ends. The CDR3 runs to 14 residues. The CDR3: CASRSGGSNSPLHF. In nucleotides, the CDR3 is TGCGCCAGCAGGTCGGGGGGGTCGAATTCACCCCTCCACTTT.

V gene TRBV24-1 combines with J gene TRBJ2-5, with 9 bases fitting TRBD1. Unmatched junction bases numbered 6, after V lost 4 bases and J lost 4 bases. The CDR3 has 15 amino acids. The germline gives CDR1 KGHDR, CDR2 SFDVKD. The CDR3 reads CATSELQGATETQYF. The CDR3 region has the DNA TGTGCCACCAGTGAATTACAGGGGGCAACAGAGACCCAGTACTTC.

The rearrangement uses TRBV5-8 and TRBJ1-5, with D hard to call. Looked up from germline, CDR1 is SGHTS and CDR2 is YDEGEE. V lost 5 bases to trimming and J lost 4 bases, with 13 bases between them. CDR3 length equals 14 residues. Here the CDR3 DNA reads TGTGCCAGCAGTCCCGGGTTAAGGAATCAGCCCCAGCATTTT. This encodes CASSPGLRNQPQHF.

This chain uses TRBV28 with TRBJ2-1; TRBD2 matches 9 bases. This CDR3 region has 15 residues. V lost 6 bases, J lost 3 bases, and 6 bases stayed unmatched. CDR1 MDHEN and CDR2 SYDVKM come from the germline V gene. Here the CDR3 reads CASRETSGDYNEQFF. DNA for the CDR3: TGTGCCAGCAGGGAGACTAGCGGAGACTACAATGAGCAGTTCTTC. The complete variable domain, with remaining parts taken from reference TRBV28 and TRBJ2-1, reads DVKVTQSSRYLVKRTGEKVFLECVQDMDHENMFWYRQDPGLGLRLIYFSYDVKMKEKGDIPEGYSVSREKKERFSLILESASTNQTSMYLCASRETSGDYNEQFFGPGTRLTVL.

This rearrangement joins TRBV4-2 to TRBJ1-2; the match to TRBD1 covers 7 bases. Germline V gives CDR1 LGHNA, CDR2 YNFKEQ. J lost 4 bases, V lost 5 bases, and 13 bases had no gene match. The CDR3 runs to 16 residues. The CDR3 DNA follows: TGTGCCAGCAGCGTCACGAAGGGGGCGGAAAGCTATGGCTACACCTTC. It encodes CASSVTKGAESYGYTF.

This clone was seen ten or more times. This chain connects TRBV7-2 to TRBJ2-1, with a possible D match to TRBD1 (5 bases). The ends were cut back, 1 base at V and 6 bases at J, with 16 bases in the middle. The CDR3 totals 16 residues. In germline, CDR1 is SGHTA, CDR2 FQGNSA. Written as DNA, the CDR3 is TGTGCCAGCAGCTTAGTCCGTACAGGTAAAGGCAATGAGCAGTTCTTC. This sequence encodes CASSLVRTGKGNEQFF.